What follows is one TCR beta chain and its context. Its matching antigen is unknown. The sample comes from a study of post-analysis software for immune sequencing data. Study-level results: Patients used about 5 TRBV segments, including TRBV5-6, TRBV5-1 and TRBV20-1, more often than controls.

The CDR3 contains 15 residues. The V gene's germline CDR1 is SGHTA and CDR2 FQGTGA. V lost 4 bases and J lost 9; bases outside the gene matches: 13. Unique molecular identifiers featured in each of the TCR beta cDNA libraries. TCRdb independently ran MiXCR on the PCR reads; one entry per CDR3 protein. Among 750,000 to 900,000 distinct CDR3 sequences listed, about 45% were seen once. Sequenced input: blood. The receptor was derived from a girl between 5 and 17 years old with multiple sclerosis. V is TRBV7-3 and J is TRBJ1-2; 8 bases are a match to TRBD1. In DNA form, the CDR3 reads TGTGCCAGCAGCTCCGGACAGGGCCCACCCGATAGCTACACCTTC. As protein: CASSSGQGPPDSYTF.